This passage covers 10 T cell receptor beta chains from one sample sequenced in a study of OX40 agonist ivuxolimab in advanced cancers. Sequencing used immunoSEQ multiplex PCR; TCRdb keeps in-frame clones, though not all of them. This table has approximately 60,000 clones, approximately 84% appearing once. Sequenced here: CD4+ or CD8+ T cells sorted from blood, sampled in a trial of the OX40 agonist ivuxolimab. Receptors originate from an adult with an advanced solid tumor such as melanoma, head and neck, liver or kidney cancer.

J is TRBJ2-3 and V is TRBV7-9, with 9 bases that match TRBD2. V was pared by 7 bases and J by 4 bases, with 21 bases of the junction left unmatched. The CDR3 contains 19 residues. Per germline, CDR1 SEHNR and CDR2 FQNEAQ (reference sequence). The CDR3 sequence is CASTMRGIAGAFTADTQYF. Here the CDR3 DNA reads TGTGCCAGCACCATGCGAGGGATAGCGGGGGCCTTCACCGCAGATACGCAGTATTTT.

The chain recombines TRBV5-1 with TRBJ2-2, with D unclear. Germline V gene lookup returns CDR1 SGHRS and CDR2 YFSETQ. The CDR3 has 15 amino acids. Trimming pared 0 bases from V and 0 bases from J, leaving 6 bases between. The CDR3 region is CASSLGTANTGELFF. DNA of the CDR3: TGCGCCAGCAGCTTGGGCACCGCGAACACCGGGGAGCTGTTTTTT.

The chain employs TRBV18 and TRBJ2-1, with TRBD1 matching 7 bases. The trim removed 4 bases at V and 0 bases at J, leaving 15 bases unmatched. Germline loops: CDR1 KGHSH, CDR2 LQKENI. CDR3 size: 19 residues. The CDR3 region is CASSQNRGVLKSSYNEQFF. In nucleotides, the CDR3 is TGTGCCAGCTCACAAAACAGGGGAGTCTTAAAAAGCTCCTACAATGAGCAGTTCTTC.

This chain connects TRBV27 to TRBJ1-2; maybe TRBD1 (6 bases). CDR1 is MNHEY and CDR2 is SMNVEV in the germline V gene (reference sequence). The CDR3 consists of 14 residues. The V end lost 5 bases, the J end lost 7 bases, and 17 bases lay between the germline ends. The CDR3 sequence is CASSTTGFRGGYTF. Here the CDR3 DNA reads TGTGCCAGCAGTACAACAGGGTTTCGAGGTGGCTACACCTTC.

CDR3 protein: CASSPGRVSLSGEQYF. The CDR3 bases are TGTGCCAGCTCACCTGGGAGGGTCTCTCTCTCAGGCGAGCAGTACTTC. This sequence joins TRBV18 and TRBJ2-7; 7 bases line up with TRBD2. Looked up from germline, CDR1 is KGHSH and CDR2 is LQKENI. The ends lost 3 bases at V and 6 bases at J; junction bases unmatched: 14. The CDR3 extends over 16 amino acids.

CDR3 region: CASSKIGSINEQFF. DNA for the CDR3: TGTGCCAGCAGCAAAATTGGGTCTATCAATGAGCAGTTCTTC. This chain joins TRBV11-2 and TRBJ2-1; D unclear. CDR1 SGHAT and CDR2 FQNNGV come from the germline V gene. This CDR3 region has 14 residues. Trimming removed 5 bases at V and 6 bases at J, with 14 bases between.

CDR3 residues: CASSLGQGTGESYTF. CDR3 DNA sequence: TGTGCCAGCAGTTTAGGGCAAGGGACAGGAGAAAGCTACACCTTC. This chain joins TRBV28 and TRBJ1-2; 8 bases agree with TRBD1. Germline V lookup: CDR1 MDHEN, CDR2 SYDVKM. This CDR3 region has 15 residues. The J segment lost 9 bases and the V segment lost 2 bases, leaving 11 bases of the junction unmatched.

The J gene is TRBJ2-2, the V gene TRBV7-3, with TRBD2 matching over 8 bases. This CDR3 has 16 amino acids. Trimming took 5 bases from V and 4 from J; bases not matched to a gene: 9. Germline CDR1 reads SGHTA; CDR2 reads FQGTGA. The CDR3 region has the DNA TGTGCCAGCAGCCTCCAAGCGGGAGCAGGCACCGGGGAGCTGTTTTTT. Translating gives CASSLQAGAGTGELFF.

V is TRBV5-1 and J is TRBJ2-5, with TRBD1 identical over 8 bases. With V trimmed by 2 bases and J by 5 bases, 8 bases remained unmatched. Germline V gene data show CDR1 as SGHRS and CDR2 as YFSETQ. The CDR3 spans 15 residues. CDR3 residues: CASSFSGTGGETQYF. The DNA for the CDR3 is TGCGCCAGCAGCTTCTCGGGGACAGGCGGGGAGACCCAGTACTTC.

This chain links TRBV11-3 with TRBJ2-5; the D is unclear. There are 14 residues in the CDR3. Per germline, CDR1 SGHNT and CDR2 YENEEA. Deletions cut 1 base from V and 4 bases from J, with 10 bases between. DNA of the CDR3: TGTGCCAGCAGCTTAGCCCGCGTGGGAGAGACCCAGTACTTC. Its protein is CASSLARVGETQYF.